The subject of this entry is one T cell receptor beta chain. The antigen is unknown. Individual cDNA molecules received unique molecular identifiers. TCRdb reprocessed the 5' RACE reads via MiXCR and lists one record per CDR3 protein. Of roughly 66,000 distinct CDR3 sequences listed, approximately 9.1% are singletons. These data are taken from a study of early T cells in non-severe SARS-CoV-2 infection. Study in general: Sequencing of unsorted whole blood was done on bulk RNA, leaving chains unpaired.

Study-wide results and limits: Database matching using VDJdb favored anti-spike CD8 responses, with private and CD4 specificities left missing.

The CDR3 has 16 amino acids. Trimming took 5 bases from V and 4 from J; bases not matched to a gene: 12. This clonotype originated in an adult who was a healthcare worker with PCR-confirmed SARS-CoV-2 infection or an uninfected control (not recorded which). The material sequenced was whole blood. The chain recombines TRBV12-3 or TRBV12-4 with TRBJ1-2; 8 nucleotides agree with TRBD1. CDR3 sequence reads: CASSNPGQAAPYGYTF. The CDR3 coding sequence is TGTGCCAGCAGTAACCCGGGACAGGCCGCTCCCTATGGCTACACCTTC.